This entry lists 14 T cell receptor beta chains sequenced from one sample in a study of tumor-infiltrating lymphocytes in primary liver carcinoma. The input was about 490 ng total RNA; TCR beta cDNA was made from it with a constant-region primer. Libraries covering TCR beta were generated through three nested multiplex PCR rounds (using a slightly modified ARM-PCR). With TRBV1-TRBV30 forward primers and a C-beta reverse primer, the first two PCR rounds were run for approximately 9 cycles each. TCRdb fed the multiplex PCR reads into MiXCR, producing one record per CDR3 protein. This table holds 90,000 to 150,000 distinct CDR3 sequences, approximately 68% found once. Investigators took RNA and DNA out together from approximately 22-30 mg of unsorted bulk tissue. The sequencing input was tumor-adjacent normal liver tissue. The receptors shown here come from a woman aged 55-69 years with primary liver carcinoma and hepatitis B virus infection.

The gene calls are TRBV2 and TRBJ1-5, with D possibly TRBD1 on 5 matching bases. Germline lookup yields CDR1 SNHLY and CDR2 FYNNEI. V lost 6 bases, J lost 4 bases, and 19 bases lay in between. CDR3 length equals 16 residues. The CDR3: CASSGPGGVENQPQHF. The DNA of the CDR3 is TGTGCCAGCAGCGGGCCCGGAGGGGTCGAGAATCAGCCCCAGCATTTT.

In regard to this clonotype: One base away lies a much larger clone, so this may be a sequencing read error. The chain links TRBV7-9 to TRBJ2-7, with D possibly being TRBD1 or TRBD2 (5 bases each). V was clipped by 0 bases and J by 7 bases, with 16 bases between them. This CDR3 is 15 amino acids long. In germline, CDR1 is SEHNR, CDR2 FQNEAQ (reference sequence). For the CDR3, the DNA is TGTGCCAGCAGCTTAGCGGGGACCAAGCCGGGGGAGCAGTACTTC. This codes for CASSLAGTKPGEQYF. The full variable domain, completed using reference TRBV7-9 and TRBJ2-7, is DTGVSQNPRHKITKRGQNVTFRCDPISEHNRLYWYRQTLGQGPEFLTYFQNEAQLEKSRLLSDRFSAERPKGSFSTLEIQRTEQGDSAMYLCASSLAGTKPGEQYFGPGTRLTVT.

This clonotype was picked up a small number of times. One end of the junction varies from germline; a read error may be responsible. The V and J genes are TRBV11-2 and TRBJ2-2; no definite D call. Germline lookup yields CDR1 SGHAT and CDR2 FQNNGV. The CDR3 has 13 residues. CDR3 residues: CASTLEPAGELFF. The CDR3 DNA reads TGTGCTAGCACCTTGGAGCCAGCCGGGGAGCTGTTTTTT.

To note about this clonotype: The conserved phenylalanine or tryptophan is not found at the CDR3 terminus, so this likely reflects a read error. This chain uses TRBV11-1 with TRBJ2-7; D could derive from TRBD1 or TRBD2 (6 bases each). CDR1 and CDR2 (germline): SGHAT, FQDESV (reference sequence). This CDR3 has 15 residues. CDR3 DNA sequence: TGTACCAGTAGCCCTCGGACAGCAGGACTACGCGAGCAGTACATC. Its translation is CTSSPRTAGLREQYI.

Details on this clonotype: Given the absence of the conserved phenylalanine or tryptophan at the CDR3 end, a read error is likely. The J gene is TRBJ2-4, the V gene TRBV11-2; 9 bases match TRBD2. The CDR3 contains 16 residues. The germline V gene has CDR1 SGHAT and CDR2 FQNNGV. For the CDR3, the DNA is TGTGCCAGCAACTTACGGCGGGAGGGCCGAAACCACATTCAGTACCTC. Translated, it gives CASNLRREGRNHIQYL.

As to this clonotype: Germline and junction disagree at one end, which may indicate a read error. The CDR3 loop reads CVITKVGGVSGELYF. The CDR3 coding sequence is TGTGTCATTACAAAGGTGGGAGGGGTATCTGGGGAGCTGTACTTC. The chain has TRBV11-2 and TRBJ2-7; 7 bases match TRBD2. The CDR3 runs 15 residues. Germline V CDR1 and CDR2: SGHAT, FQNNGV.

In the case of this clonotype: It may be a read error: a sequence one base away is much more abundant. The gene calls are TRBV7-9 and TRBJ2-1; the D gene is possibly TRBD2 (5 bases). The J call may be mistaken, given a closer DNA end match to TRBJ2-7. CDR3 length equals 13 residues. The germline gives CDR1 SEHNR, CDR2 FQNEAQ (reference sequence). The CDR3 nucleotides read TGTGCCAGCAGCTTAGACTCGGGGAATGAGCAGTACTTC. Amino acids: CASSLDSGNEQYF.

This clonotype was seen ten or more times. The J gene is TRBJ2-1, the V gene TRBV14; a possible D gene is TRBD1 (5 bases). V was clipped by 4 bases and J by 5 bases, with 15 bases between them. Germline V gives CDR1 SGHDN, CDR2 FVKESK. This CDR3 has 15 amino acids. The CDR3 DNA follows: TGTGCCAGCAGCCCTAGACAGCCAAGCCACAATGAGCAGTTCTTC. Translating it yields CASSPRQPSHNEQFF.

A word on this clonotype: A read error may account for a junction end that differs from germline. The CDR3 loop is CANSFRSDYEQYF. CDR3 DNA: TGTGCCAACAGTTTCCGGTCAGACTACGAGCAGTACTTC. The chain couples TRBV6-5 to TRBJ2-7; no clear D gene. The CDR3 is 13 amino acids. Germline-derived CDR1 and CDR2 are MNHEY and SVGAGI.

Concerning this clonotype: A much larger clone is a single base away; this may be a read error. The J gene is TRBJ1-1, the V gene TRBV28; D gene unclear. CDR3 size: 15 residues. Germline V gives CDR1 MDHEN, CDR2 SYDVKM. Here the CDR3 reads CASCLSGVSRIGAFF. DNA of the CDR3: TGTGCCAGCTGTTTATCCGGCGTCAGTCGAATCGGAGCTTTCTTT.

A note on this clonotype: The junction departs from germline at one end; a sequencing error may be responsible. The rearrangement uses TRBV15 and TRBJ2-7, with D possibly TRBD1 on 6 matching bases. The CDR3 is made up of 14 amino acids. Looked up from germline, CDR1 is LNHNV and CDR2 is YYDKDF (reference sequence). The CDR3 DNA follows: TGTGCCACCAGCAGGGGACAAAACGACTACGAGGAGTACTTC. Encoded protein: CATSRGQNDYEEYF.

V and J are TRBV28 and TRBJ2-7; 10 positions match TRBD1. The germline gives CDR1 MDHEN, CDR2 SYDVKM. Trimming removed 5 bases from V and 4 bases from J; junction bases left unmatched: 8. This CDR3 comprises 15 residues. CDR3 loop: CASSDRDRGGYEQYF. CDR3 nucleotides: TGTGCCAGCAGTGATCGGGACAGGGGTGGGTACGAGCAGTACTTC.

The V call is TRBV11-2, the J call TRBJ1-2, with 9 bases lining up with TRBD1. The CDR3 runs to 15 residues. Trimming at V came to 1 base and at J to 3 bases, leaving 3 bases not matched to a gene. CDR1 SGHAT and CDR2 FQNNGV come from the germline V gene. This CDR3 reads CASSLGDRVYYGYTF. Written as DNA, the CDR3 is TGTGCCAGCAGCTTAGGGGACAGGGTGTACTATGGCTACACCTTC.

The J gene is TRBJ2-7, the V gene TRBV28, with TRBD1 identical over 8 bases. Losses at the gene ends were 6 bases for V and 4 bases for J; bases not matched to a gene: 14. In germline, CDR1 is MDHEN, CDR2 SYDVKM. The CDR3 length is 16 residues. The CDR3 nucleotides read TGTGCCAGCAGCACATCATTTCCGGGACAGGTATACGAGCAGTACTTC. Its translation is CASSTSFPGQVYEQYF.